This T cell receptor beta chain came from a study of T cells after posttransplantation cyclophosphamide. The table lists this clone with a count of one. The antigen remains undetermined. The naive gate required viable CD3+CD4+ or CD3+CD8+ cells with CCR7+CD45RA+CD45RO-CD95-CD27+CD28+ phenotype. Generated by immunoSEQ multiplex PCR, the TCRdb table keeps only in-frame clones and is missing some. This sample has 1,500 to 1,800 clones, with 97% found just once. Study observations and caveats: Donor-recipient repertoire similarity was low at 1-2 months, rising over year one. TRB overlap between skin or GI tissue T cells and blood was limited. TRB clonality was highly associated with recipient CMV seropositivity and reactivation.

The V end lost 4 bases, the J end lost 8 bases, and 8 bases lay between the germline ends. Germline V lookup: CDR1 MNHEY, CDR2 SMNVEV (reference sequence). The CDR3 length is 11 residues. The source material was naive CD8+ T cells sorted from PBMCs. This TCR derives from a woman aged 55-75 years in good health, CMV-negative, and a related stem cell transplant donor. The gene calls are TRBV27 and TRBJ1-1, with D unclear. This chain's CDR3 is CASSYGEEAFF. In DNA, the CDR3 is TGTGCCAGCAGTTATGGGGAGGAAGCTTTCTTT.